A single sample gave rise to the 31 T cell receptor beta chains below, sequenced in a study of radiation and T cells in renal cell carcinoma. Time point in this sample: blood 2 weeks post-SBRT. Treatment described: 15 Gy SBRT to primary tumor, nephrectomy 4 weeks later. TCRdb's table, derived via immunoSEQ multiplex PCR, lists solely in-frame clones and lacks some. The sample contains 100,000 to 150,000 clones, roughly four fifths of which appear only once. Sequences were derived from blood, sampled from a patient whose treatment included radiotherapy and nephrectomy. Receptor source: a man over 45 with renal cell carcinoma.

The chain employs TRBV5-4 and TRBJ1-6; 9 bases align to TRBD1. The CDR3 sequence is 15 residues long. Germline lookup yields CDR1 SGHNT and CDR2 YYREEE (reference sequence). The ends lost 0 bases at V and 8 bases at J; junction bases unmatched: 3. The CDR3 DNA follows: TGTGCCAGCAGCTTGGCCCGGACAGGGGATTCACCCCTCCACTTT. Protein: CASSLARTGDSPLHF.

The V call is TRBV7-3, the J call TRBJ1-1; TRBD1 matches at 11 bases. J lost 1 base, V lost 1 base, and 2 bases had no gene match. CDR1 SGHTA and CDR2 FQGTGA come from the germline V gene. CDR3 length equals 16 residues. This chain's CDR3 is CASSLMGQGGNTEAFF. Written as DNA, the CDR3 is TGTGCCAGCAGCTTAATGGGACAGGGGGGGAACACTGAAGCTTTCTTT. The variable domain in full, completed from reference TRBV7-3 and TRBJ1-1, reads GAGVSQTPSNKVTEKGKYVELRCDPISGHTALYWYRQSLGQGPEFLIYFQGTGAADDSGLPNDRFFAVRPEGSVSTLKIQRTERGDSAVYLCASSLMGQGGNTEAFFGQGTRLTVV.

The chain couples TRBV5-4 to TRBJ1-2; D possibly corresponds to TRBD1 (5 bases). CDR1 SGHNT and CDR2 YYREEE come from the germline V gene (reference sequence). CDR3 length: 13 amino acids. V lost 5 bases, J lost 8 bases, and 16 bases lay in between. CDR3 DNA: TGTGCCAGCAGTGGGGGTGCAGGGAGAGGCTACACCTTC. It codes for CASSGGAGRGYTF.

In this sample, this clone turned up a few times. The CDR3 reads CAWSALSNQPQHF. In nucleotides, the CDR3 is TGTGCCTGGAGTGCGTTAAGCAATCAGCCCCAGCATTTT. The rearrangement links TRBV30 to TRBJ1-5; D is uncertain. Germline CDR1 and CDR2: GTSNPN and SVGIG (reference sequence). The CDR3 loop spans 13 amino acids. With 1 base removed from V and 1 base from J, the gap between germline ends came to 5 bases.

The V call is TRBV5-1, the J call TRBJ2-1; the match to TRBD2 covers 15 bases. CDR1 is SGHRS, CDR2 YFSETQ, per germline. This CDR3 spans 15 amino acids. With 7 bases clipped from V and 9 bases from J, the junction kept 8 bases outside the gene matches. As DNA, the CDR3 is TGCGCCAGCGGTCGGACTAGCGGGAGGGAGGGTGAGCAGTTCTTC. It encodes CASGRTSGREGEQFF.

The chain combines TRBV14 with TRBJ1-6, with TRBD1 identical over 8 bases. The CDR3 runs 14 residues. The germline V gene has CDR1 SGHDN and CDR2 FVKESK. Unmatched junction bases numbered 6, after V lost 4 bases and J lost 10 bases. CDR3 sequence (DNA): TGTGCCAGCAGCCCGGGACAGGCGGGATCACCCCTCCACTTT. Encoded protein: CASSPGQAGSPLHF.

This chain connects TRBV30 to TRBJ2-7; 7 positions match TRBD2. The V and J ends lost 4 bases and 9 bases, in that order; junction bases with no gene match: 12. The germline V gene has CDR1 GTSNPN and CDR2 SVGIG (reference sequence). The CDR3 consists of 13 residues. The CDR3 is CAWTERDVRLQYF. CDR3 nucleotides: TGTGCCTGGACGGAGCGGGACGTAAGGCTGCAGTACTTC. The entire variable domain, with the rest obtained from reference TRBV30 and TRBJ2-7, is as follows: SQTIHQWPATLVQPVGSPLSLECTVEGTSNPNLYWYRQAAGRGLQLLFYSVGIGQISSEVPQNLSASRPQDRQFILSSKKLLLSDSGFYLCAWTERDVRLQYFGPGTRLTVT.

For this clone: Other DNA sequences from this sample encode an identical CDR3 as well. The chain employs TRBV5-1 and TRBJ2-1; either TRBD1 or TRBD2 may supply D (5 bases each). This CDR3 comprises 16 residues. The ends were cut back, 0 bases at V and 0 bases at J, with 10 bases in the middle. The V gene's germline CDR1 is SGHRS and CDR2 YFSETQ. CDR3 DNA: TGCGCCAGCAGCTTGGGCCCAGGGAGCTCCTACAATGAGCAGTTCTTC. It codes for CASSLGPGSSYNEQFF.

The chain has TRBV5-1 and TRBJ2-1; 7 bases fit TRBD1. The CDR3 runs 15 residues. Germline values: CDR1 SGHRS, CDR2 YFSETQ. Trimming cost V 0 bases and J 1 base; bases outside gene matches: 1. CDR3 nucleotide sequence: TGCGCCAGCAGCTTGGGGGACAGTTCCTACAATGAGCAGTTCTTC. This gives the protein CASSLGDSSYNEQFF.

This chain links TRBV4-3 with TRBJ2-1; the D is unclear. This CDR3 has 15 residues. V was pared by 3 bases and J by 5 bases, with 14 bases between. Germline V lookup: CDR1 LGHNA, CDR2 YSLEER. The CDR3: CASSQDPKTDNEQFF. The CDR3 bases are TGCGCCAGCAGCCAGGACCCAAAAACGGACAATGAGCAGTTCTTC.

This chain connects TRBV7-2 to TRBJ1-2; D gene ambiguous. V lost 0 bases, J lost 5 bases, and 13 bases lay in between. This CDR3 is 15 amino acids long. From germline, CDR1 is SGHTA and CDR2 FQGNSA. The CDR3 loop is CASSLALTAAYGYTF. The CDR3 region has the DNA TGTGCCAGCAGCTTAGCGCTAACCGCGGCGTATGGCTACACCTTC.

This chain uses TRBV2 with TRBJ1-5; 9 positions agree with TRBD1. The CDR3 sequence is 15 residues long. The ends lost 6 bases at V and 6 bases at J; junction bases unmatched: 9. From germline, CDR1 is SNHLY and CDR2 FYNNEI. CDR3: CASSGQGIEGQPQHF. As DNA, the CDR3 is TGTGCCAGCAGCGGACAGGGGATCGAGGGTCAGCCCCAGCATTTT.

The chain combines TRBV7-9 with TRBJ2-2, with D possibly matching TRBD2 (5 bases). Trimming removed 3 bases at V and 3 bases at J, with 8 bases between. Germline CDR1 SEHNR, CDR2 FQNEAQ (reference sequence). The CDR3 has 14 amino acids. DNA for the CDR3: TGTGCCAGCAGCTTCCGGGGTTACACCGGGGAGCTGTTTTTT. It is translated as CASSFRGYTGELFF.

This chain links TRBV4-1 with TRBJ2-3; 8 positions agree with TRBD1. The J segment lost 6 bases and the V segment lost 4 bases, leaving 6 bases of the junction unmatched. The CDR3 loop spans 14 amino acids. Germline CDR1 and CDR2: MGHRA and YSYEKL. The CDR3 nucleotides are TGCGCCAGCAGCCTCAAGACAGGGGACGATACGCAGTATTTT. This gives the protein CASSLKTGDDTQYF.

CDR3 region: CASSNIRGSTEAFF. DNA of the CDR3: TGTGCCAGCAGCAACATTCGGGGGAGCACTGAAGCTTTCTTT. The chain employs TRBV11-2 and TRBJ1-1, with D perhaps matching TRBD1 (5 bases). The CDR3 has 14 residues. V was cut by 5 bases and J by 4 bases, with 14 bases left in between. CDR1 is SGHAT, CDR2 FQNNGV, per germline. Full variable domain (rest looked up from reference TRBV11-2 and TRBJ1-1): EAGVAQSPRYKIIEKRQSVAFWCNPISGHATLYWYQQILGQGPKLLIQFQNNGVVDDSQLPKDRFSAERLKGVDSTLKIQPAKLEDSAVYLCASSNIRGSTEAFFGQGTRLTVV.

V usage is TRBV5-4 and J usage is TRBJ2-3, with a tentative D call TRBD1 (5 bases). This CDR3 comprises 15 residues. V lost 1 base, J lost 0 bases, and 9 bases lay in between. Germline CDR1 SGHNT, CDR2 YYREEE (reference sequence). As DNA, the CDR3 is TGTGCCAGCAGCTTGAAGGGGTCTAGCACAGATACGCAGTATTTT. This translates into CASSLKGSSTDTQYF.

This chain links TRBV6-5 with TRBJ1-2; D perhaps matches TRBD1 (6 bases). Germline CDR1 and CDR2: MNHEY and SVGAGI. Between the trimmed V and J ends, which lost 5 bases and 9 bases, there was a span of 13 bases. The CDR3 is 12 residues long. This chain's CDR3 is CASSPGTMSYTF. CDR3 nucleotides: TGTGCCAGCAGTCCGGGGACAATGAGCTACACCTTC.

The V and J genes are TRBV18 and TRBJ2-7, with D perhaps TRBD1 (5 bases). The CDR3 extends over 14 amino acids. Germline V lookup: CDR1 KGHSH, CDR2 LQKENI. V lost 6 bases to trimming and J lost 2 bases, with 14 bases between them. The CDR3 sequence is CASSRGALTYEQYF. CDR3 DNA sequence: TGTGCCAGCTCCCGTGGGGCCCTAACCTACGAGCAGTACTTC.

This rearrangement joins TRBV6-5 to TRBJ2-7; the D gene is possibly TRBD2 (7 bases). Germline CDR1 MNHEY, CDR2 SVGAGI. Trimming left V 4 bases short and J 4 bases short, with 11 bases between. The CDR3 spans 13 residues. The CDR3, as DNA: TGTGCCAGCAGTTCCAGGGGAGGGTACGAGCAGTACTTC. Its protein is CASSSRGGYEQYF.

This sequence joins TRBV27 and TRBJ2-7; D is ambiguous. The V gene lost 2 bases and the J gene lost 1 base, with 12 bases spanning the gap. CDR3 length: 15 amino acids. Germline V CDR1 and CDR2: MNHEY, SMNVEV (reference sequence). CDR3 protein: CASSLGSTKSYEQYF. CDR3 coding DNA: TGTGCCAGCAGTTTAGGATCCACAAAATCCTACGAGCAGTACTTC.

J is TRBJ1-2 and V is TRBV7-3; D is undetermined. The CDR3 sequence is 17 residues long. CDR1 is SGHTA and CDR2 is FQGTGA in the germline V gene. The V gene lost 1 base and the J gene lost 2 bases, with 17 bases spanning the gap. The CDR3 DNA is TGTGCCAGCAGCTTAAAGGTCCATTTCCACATAAACTATGGCTACACCTTC. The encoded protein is CASSLKVHFHINYGYTF.

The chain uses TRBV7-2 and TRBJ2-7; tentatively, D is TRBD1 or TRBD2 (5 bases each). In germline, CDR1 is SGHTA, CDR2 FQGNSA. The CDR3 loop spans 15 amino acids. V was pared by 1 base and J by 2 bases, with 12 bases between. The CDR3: CASSLGRDATYEQYF. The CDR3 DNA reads TGTGCCAGCAGCTTAGGTCGGGACGCGACCTACGAGCAGTACTTC.

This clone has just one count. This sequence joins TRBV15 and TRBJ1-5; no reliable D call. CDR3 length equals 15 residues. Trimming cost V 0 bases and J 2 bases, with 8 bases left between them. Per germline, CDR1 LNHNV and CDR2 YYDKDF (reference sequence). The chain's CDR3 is CATSRDGLGNQPQHF. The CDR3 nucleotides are TGTGCCACCAGCAGAGACGGTCTGGGCAATCAGCCCCAGCATTTT.

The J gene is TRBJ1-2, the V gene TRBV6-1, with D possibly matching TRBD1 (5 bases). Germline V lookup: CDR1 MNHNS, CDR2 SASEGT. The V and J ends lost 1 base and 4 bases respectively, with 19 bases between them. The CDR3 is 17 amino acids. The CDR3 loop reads CASSEEGTLGGIYGYTF. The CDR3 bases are TGTGCCAGCAGTGAAGAAGGGACGCTTGGAGGCATCTATGGCTACACCTTC.

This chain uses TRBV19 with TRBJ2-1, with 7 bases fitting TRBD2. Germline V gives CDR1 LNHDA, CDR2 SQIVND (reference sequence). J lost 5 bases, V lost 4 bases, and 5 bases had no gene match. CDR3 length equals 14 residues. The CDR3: CASSTPGTNNEQFF. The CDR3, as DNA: TGTGCCAGTAGTACCCCCGGGACTAACAATGAGCAGTTCTTC.

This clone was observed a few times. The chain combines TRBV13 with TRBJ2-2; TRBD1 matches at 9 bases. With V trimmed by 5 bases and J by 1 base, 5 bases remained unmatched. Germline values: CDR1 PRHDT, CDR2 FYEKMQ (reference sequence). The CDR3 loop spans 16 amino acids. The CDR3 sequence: CASSPWGQGNTGELFF. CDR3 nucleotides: TGTGCCAGCAGCCCATGGGGACAGGGGAACACCGGGGAGCTGTTTTTT. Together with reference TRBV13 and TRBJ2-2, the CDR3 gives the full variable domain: AAGVIQSPRHLIKEKRETATLKCYPIPRHDTVYWYQQGPGQDPQFLISFYEKMQSDKGSIPDRFSAQQFSDYHSELNMSSLELGDSALYFCASSPWGQGNTGELFFGEGSRLTVL.

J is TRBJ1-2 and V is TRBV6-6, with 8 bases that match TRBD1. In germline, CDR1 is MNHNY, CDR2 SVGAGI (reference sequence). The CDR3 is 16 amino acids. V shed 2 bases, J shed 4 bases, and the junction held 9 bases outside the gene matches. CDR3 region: CASSYMRGQAGYGYTF. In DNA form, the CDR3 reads TGTGCCAGCAGTTACATGCGGGGACAGGCTGGCTATGGCTACACCTTC.

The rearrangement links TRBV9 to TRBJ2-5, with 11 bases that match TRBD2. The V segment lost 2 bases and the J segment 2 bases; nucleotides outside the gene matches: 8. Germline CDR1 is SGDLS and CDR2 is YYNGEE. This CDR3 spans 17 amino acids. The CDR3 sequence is CASSVGLAGGLQETQYF. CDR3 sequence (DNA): TGTGCCAGCAGCGTGGGGCTAGCGGGGGGATTACAAGAGACCCAGTACTTC.

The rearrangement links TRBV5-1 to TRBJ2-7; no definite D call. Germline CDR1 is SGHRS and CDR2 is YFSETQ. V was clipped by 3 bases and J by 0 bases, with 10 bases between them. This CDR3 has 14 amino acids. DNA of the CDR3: TGCGCCAGCAGCTGGGCAGGAAGCTCCTACGAGCAGTACTTC. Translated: CASSWAGSSYEQYF.

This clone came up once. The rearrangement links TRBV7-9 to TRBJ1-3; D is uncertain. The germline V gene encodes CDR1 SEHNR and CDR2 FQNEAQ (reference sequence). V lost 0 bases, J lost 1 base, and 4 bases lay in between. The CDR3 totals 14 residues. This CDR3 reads CASSLAPSGNTIYF. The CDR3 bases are TGTGCCAGCAGCTTAGCGCCATCTGGAAACACCATATATTTT.

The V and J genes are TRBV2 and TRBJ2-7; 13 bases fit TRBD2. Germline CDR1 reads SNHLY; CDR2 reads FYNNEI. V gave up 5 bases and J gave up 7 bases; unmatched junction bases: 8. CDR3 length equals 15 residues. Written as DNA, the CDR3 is TGTGCCAGCAGTAGACTAGCGGGAGGTGCGGGGGAGCAGTACTTC. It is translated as CASSRLAGGAGEQYF.